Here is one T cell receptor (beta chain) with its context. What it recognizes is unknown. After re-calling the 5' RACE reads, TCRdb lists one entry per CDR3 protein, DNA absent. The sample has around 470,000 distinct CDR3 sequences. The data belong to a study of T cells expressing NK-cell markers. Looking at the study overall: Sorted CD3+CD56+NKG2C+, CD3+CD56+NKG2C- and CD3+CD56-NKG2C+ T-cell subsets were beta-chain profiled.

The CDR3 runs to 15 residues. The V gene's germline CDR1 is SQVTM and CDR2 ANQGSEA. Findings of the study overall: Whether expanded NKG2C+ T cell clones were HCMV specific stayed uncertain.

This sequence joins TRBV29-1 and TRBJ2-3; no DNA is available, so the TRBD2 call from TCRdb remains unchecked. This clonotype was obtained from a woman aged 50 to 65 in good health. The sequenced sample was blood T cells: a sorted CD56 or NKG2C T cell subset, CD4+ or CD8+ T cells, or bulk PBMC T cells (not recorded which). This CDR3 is CSPSGEAGGPETQYF.